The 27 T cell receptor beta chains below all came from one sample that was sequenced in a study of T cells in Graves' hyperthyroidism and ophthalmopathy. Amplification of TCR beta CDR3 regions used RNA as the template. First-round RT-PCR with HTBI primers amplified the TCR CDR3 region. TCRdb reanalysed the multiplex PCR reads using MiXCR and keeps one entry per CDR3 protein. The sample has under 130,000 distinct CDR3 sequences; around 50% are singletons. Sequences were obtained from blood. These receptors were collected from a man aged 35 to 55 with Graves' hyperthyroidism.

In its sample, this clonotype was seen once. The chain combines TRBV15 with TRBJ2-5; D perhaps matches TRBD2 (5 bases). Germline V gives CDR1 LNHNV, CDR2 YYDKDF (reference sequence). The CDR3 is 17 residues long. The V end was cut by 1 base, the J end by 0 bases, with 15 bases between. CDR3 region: CATSRGGQDLNQETQYF. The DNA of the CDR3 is TGTGCCACCAGCAGAGGAGGGCAGGATTTAAACCAAGAGACCCAGTACTTC.

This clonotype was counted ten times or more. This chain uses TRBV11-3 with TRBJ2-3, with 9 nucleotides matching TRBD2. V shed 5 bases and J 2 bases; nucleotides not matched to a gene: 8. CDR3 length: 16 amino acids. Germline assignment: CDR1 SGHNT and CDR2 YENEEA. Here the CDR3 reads CASSLTRGGATDTQYF. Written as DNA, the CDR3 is TGTGCCAGCAGCCTCACCCGCGGGGGGGCCACAGATACGCAGTATTTT.

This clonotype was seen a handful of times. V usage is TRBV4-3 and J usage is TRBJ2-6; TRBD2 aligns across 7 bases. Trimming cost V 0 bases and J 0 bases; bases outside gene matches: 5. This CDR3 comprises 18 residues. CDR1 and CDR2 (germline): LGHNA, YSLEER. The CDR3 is CASSQDREAYSGANVLTF. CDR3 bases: TGCGCCAGCAGCCAAGATCGGGAGGCTTACTCTGGGGCCAACGTCCTGACTTTC.

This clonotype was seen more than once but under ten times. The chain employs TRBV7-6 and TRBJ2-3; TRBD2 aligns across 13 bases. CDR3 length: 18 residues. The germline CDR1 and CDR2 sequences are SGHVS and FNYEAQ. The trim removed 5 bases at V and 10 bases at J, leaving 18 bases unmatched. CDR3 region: CASSLPTSGRTGTRPQYF. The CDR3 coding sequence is TGTGCCAGCAGCCTACCGACTAGCGGGAGGACTGGGACCCGCCCGCAGTATTTT.

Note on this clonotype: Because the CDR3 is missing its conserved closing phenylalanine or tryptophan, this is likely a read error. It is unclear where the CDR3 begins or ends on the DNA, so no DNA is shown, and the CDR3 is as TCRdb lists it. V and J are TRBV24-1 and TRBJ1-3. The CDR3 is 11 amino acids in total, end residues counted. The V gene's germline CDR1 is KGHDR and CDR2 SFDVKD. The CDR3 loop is CATSDFASGST.

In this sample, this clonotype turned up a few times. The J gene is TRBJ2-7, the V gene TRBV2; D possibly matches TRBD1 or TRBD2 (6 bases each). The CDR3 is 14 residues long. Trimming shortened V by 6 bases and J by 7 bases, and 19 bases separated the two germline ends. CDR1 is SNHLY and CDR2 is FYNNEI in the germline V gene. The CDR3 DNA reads TGTGCCAGCAGCAGCTTGAGGGGGGCGAGGGAGCAGTACTTC. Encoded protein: CASSSLRGAREQYF.

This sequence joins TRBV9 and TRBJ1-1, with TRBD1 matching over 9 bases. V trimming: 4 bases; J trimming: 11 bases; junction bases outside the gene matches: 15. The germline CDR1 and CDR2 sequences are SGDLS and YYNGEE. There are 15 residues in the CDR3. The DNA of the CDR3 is TGTGCCAGCAGCCCCCGTCGGACAGGGGAAACTGGGGCTTTCTTT. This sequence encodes CASSPRRTGETGAFF.

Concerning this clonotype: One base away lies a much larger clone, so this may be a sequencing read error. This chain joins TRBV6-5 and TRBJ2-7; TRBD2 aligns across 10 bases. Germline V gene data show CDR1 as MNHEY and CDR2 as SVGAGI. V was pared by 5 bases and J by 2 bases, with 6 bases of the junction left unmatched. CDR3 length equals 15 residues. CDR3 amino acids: CASSLLAGIPYEQYF. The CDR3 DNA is TGTGCCAGCAGTCTACTAGCGGGAATTCCCTACGAGCAGTACTTC.

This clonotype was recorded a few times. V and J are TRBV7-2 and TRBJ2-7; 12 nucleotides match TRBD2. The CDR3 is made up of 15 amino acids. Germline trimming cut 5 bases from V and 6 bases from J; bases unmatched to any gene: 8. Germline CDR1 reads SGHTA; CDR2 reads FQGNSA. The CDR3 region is CASSLPTSGSGEQYF. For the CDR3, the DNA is TGTGCCAGCAGCCTACCGACTAGCGGGAGCGGCGAGCAGTACTTC.

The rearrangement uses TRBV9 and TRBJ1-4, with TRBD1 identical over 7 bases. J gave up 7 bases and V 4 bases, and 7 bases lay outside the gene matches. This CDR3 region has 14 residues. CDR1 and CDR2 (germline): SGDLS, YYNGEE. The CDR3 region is CASSRRTGSEKLFF. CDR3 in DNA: TGTGCCAGCAGCCGTCGGACAGGCAGTGAAAAACTGTTTTTT.

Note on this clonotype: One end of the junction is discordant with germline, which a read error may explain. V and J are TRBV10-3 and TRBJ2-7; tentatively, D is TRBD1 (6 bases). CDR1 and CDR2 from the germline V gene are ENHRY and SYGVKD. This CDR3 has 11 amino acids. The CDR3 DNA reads TGCGCCGTCAAACAGGGATACGAGCAGTACTTC. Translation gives CAVKQGYEQYF.

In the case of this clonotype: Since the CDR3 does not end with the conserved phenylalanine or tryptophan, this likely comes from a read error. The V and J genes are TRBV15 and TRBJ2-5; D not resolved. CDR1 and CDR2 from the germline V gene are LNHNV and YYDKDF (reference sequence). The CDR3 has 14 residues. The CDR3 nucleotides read TGTGCCACCAGCGGAGATCGCACGGAAGAGACCCAGTACCTC. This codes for CATSGDRTEETQYL.

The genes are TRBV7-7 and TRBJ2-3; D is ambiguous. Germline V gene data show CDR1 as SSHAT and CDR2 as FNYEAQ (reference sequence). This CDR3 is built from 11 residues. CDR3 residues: CASVDTDTQYF. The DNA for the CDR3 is TGTGCTAGTGTGGACACAGATACGCAGTATTTT.

The CDR3 loop is CASSLHFTGGTEAFF. The CDR3 DNA is TGTGCCAGCAGCCTACATTTTACAGGGGGCACTGAAGCTTTCTTT. V gene TRBV7-2 combines with J gene TRBJ1-1, with 8 bases lining up with TRBD1. V was pared by 5 bases and J by 4 bases, with 9 bases of the junction left unmatched. The CDR3 is 15 residues long. Per the germline V gene, CDR1 is SGHTA and CDR2 is FQGNSA.

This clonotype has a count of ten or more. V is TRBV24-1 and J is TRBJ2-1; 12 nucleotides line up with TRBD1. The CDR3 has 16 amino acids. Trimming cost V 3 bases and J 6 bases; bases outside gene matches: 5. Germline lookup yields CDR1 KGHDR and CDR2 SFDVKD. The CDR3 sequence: CATSDPGTGGGNEQFF. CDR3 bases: TGTGCCACCAGTGATCCCGGGACAGGGGGCGGCAATGAGCAGTTCTTC.

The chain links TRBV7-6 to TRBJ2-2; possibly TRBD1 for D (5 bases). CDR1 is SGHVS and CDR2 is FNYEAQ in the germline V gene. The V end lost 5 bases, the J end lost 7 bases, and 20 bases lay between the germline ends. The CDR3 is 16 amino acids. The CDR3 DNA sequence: TGTGCCAGCAGCCCTCATGACAGAGGTCGTAGCGGGGAGCTGTTTTTT. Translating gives CASSPHDRGRSGELFF.

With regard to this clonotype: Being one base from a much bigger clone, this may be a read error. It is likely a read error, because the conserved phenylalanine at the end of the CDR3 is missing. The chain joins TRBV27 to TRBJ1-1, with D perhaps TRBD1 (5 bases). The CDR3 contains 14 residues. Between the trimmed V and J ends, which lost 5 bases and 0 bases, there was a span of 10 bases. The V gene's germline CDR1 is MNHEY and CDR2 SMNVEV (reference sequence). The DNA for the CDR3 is TGTGCCAGCAGTGTCTCGGACATGAACACTGAAGCTTTCCTT. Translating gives CASSVSDMNTEAFL.

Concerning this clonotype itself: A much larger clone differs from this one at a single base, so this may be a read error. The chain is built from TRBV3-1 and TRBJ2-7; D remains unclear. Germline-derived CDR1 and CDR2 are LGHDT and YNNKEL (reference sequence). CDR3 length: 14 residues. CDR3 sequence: CAGSQGSLGYGQYF. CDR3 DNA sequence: TGTGCCGGCAGCCAAGGAAGTCTAGGTTACGGGCAGTACTTC.

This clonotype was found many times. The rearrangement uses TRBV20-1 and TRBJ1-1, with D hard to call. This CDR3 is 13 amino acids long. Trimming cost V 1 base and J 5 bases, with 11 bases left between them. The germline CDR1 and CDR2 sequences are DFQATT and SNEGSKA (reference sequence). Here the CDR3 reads CSARAQAITEAFF. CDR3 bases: TGCAGTGCTAGAGCTCAGGCTATTACTGAAGCTTTCTTT.

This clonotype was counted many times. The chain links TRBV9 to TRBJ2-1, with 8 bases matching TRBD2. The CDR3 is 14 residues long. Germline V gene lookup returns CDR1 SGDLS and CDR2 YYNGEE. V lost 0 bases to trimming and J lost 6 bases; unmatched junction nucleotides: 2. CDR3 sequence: CASSVASGGNEQFF. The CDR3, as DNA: TGTGCCAGCAGCGTAGCCAGCGGGGGCAATGAGCAGTTCTTC. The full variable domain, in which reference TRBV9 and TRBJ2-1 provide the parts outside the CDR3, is DSGVTQTPKHLITATGQRVTLRCSPRSGDLSVYWYQQSLDQGLQFLIQYYNGEERAKGNILERFSAQQFPDLHSELNLSSLELGDSALYFCASSVASGGNEQFFGPGTRLTVL.

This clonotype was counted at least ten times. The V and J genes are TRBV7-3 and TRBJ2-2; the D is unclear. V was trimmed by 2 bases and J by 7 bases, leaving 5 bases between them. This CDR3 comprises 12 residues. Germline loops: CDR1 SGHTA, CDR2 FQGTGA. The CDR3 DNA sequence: TGTGCCAGCAGCTTATCAGACGGGGAGCTGTTTTTT. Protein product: CASSLSDGELFF. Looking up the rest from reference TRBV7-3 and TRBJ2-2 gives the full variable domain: GAGVSQTPSNKVTEKGKYVELRCDPISGHTALYWYRQSLGQGPEFLIYFQGTGAADDSGLPNDRFFAVRPEGSVSTLKIQRTERGDSAVYLCASSLSDGELFFGEGSRLTVL.

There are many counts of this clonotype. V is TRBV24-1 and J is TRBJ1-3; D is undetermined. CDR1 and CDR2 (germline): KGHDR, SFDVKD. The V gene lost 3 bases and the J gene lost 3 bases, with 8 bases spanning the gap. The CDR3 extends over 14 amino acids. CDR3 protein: CATSDPGHGNTIYF. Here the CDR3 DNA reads TGTGCCACCAGTGATCCGGGCCATGGAAACACCATATATTTT.

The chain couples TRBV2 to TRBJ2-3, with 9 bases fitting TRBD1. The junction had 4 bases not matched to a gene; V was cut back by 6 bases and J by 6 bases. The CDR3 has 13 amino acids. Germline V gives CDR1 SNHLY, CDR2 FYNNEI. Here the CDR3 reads CASRRQGVDTQYF. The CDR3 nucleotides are TGTGCCAGCAGACGACAGGGGGTTGATACGCAGTATTTT.

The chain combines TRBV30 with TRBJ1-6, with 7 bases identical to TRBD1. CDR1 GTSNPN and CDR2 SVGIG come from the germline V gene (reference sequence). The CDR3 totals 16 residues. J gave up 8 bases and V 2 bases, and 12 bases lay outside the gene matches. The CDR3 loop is CAWSLQGGAADSPLHF. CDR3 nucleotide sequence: TGTGCCTGGAGTCTTCAGGGGGGGGCCGCGGATTCACCCCTCCACTTT.

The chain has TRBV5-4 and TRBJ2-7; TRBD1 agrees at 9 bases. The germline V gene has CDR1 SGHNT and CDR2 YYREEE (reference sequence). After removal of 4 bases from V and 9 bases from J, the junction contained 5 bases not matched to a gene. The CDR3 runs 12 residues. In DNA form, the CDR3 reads TGTGCCAGCAGCACGGGACAGGGAAGGCAGTACGTC. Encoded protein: CASSTGQGRQYV.

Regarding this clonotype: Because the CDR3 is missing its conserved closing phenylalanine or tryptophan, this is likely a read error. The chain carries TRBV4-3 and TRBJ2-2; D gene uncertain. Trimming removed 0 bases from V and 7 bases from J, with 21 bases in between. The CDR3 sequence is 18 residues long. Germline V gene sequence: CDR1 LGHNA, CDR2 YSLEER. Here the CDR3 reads CASSQESPSNHRDGELFL. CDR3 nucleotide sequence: TGCGCCAGCAGCCAAGAGTCACCCTCTAACCACAGAGACGGGGAGCTGTTTTTG.

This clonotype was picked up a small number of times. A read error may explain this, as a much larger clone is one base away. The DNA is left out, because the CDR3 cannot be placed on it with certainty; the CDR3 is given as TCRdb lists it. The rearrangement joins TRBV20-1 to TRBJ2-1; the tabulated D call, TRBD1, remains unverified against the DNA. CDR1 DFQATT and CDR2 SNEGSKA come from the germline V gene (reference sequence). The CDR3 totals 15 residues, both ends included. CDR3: CSARQVWGEGNERFF.